A single sample is the source of the 15 T cell receptor beta chains below, sequenced in a study of T cell clonality in common variable immunodeficiency. TCRdb's table, derived via immunoSEQ multiplex PCR, lists solely in-frame clones and lacks some. This table holds 20,000 or so clones with no singletons; the top ten claim 2.5% to 3%. Study-wide results and limits: Common variable immunodeficiency TCR beta sequences reportedly had fewer deletions and N-nucleotide insertions.

Their cognate antigens are unknown. The sequencing input was peripheral blood mononuclear cells. All receptors come from a human donor with common variable immunodeficiency.

This clone occurred many times. Read sequence stops 3 residues before the CDR3 end, and the germline J gene provides the missing end. The chain is built from TRBV20-1 and TRBJ1-5; 7 bases are shared with TRBD1. The CDR3 length is 15 residues. J was trimmed by 5 bases and V by 4 bases; bases with no gene match: 11. Germline assignment: CDR1 DFQATT and CDR2 SNEGSKA (reference sequence). The CDR3 region is CSAKYLRDSYQPQHF. The sequenced CDR3 bases are TGCAGTGCTAAATACCTCCGGGACAGTTATCAGCCC.

This clone was counted many times. The CDR3 is cut off 3 residues early in the read; its end comes from the germline J gene. The chain couples TRBV15 to TRBJ2-3, with a weak D call TRBD2 (5 bases). CDR1 and CDR2 (germline): LNHNV, YYDKDF (reference sequence). The CDR3 consists of 18 residues. V was clipped by 2 bases and J by 0 bases, with 18 bases between them. The CDR3 reads CATSRNPGVAPSTDTQYF. Incomplete CDR3 DNA: TGTGCCACCAGCAGAAACCCCGGGGTAGCACCTAGCACAGATACG.

This clone was seen at least ten times. From the germline J gene comes the end of the CDR3, since the read stops 3 residues before it. The chain is built from TRBV7-3 and TRBJ2-2; 7 positions agree with TRBD1. V shed 5 bases and J 2 bases; nucleotides not matched to a gene: 5. The CDR3 runs to 15 residues. Germline values: CDR1 SGHTA, CDR2 FQGTGA. The covered CDR3 bases are TGTGCCAGCAGCCAAGGGGGCAGTAACACCGGGGAG. As protein: CASSQGGSNTGE. The whole CDR3 region reads CASSQGGSNTGELFF.

The sample holds many counts of this clone. The read terminates 3 residues before the CDR3 end, so the remaining end is supplied by the germline J gene. The rearrangement links TRBV5-1 to TRBJ1-4; the match to TRBD1 covers 8 bases. The CDR3 is made up of 16 amino acids. Germline CDR1 and CDR2: SGHRS and YFSETQ. V shed 3 bases and J 1 base; nucleotides not matched to a gene: 5. The CDR3 DNA, read in part, is TGCGCCAGCAGCTCGAGAGGACAGGGAACTAATGAAAAA. The encoded protein is CASSSRGQGTNEK. The CDR3 as a whole reads CASSSRGQGTNEKLFF.

At least ten counts were recorded for this clone. The read comes to an end 3 residues before the CDR3 does, leaving the germline J gene to fill in the end. The V gene is TRBV5-1, the J gene TRBJ2-1; 10 positions agree with TRBD2. Germline CDR1 SGHRS, CDR2 YFSETQ. There are 15 residues in the CDR3. The V segment lost 3 bases and the J segment 3 bases; nucleotides outside the gene matches: 3. The sequenced part of the CDR3 DNA is TGCGCCAGCAGCTCCGAGCGGGAGGGCTACAATGAG. This translates into CASSSEREGYNE. The full CDR3 protein reads CASSSEREGYNEQFF.

This clone was counted at least ten times. The read ends 3 residues early relative to the CDR3; the germline J gene fills the gap. This chain links TRBV6-1 with TRBJ1-5; tentatively, D is TRBD1 (6 bases). Germline loops: CDR1 MNHNS, CDR2 SASEGT. V lost 3 bases, J lost 3 bases, and 12 bases lay in between. The CDR3 has 15 residues. CDR3 residues: CASSEAQGPNQPQHF. The CDR3 bases that were read are TGTGCCAGCAGTGAGGCACAGGGCCCCAATCAGCCC.

This clone has ten or more counts. The read comes to an end 3 residues before the CDR3 does, leaving the germline J gene to fill in the end. The V gene is TRBV7-7, the J gene TRBJ2-7, with 12 bases identical to TRBD2. V was pared by 5 bases and J by 3 bases, with 5 bases of the junction left unmatched. Per the germline V gene, CDR1 is SSHAT and CDR2 is FNYEAQ (reference sequence). The CDR3 is made up of 15 amino acids. This CDR3 is CASSTGLAGHYEQYF. The sequenced CDR3 bases are TGTGCCAGCAGCACCGGACTAGCGGGACACTACGAG.

This clone has at least ten counts. The read ends 3 residues shy of where the CDR3 ends; the end is completed using the germline J gene. The chain carries TRBV7-8 and TRBJ2-7; TRBD1 matches 12 bases. Germline lookup yields CDR1 SGHVS and CDR2 FQNEAQ. The CDR3 is 17 residues long. Losses at the gene ends were 5 bases for V and 5 bases for J; bases not matched to a gene: 13. CDR3 sequence reads: CASSPVPGQGASNEQYF. CDR3 bases read: TGTGCCAGCAGCCCTGTTCCGGGACAGGGGGCATCCAACGAG. The full variable domain, rest sourced from reference TRBV7-8 and TRBJ2-7, is GAGVSQSPRYKVAKRGQDVALRCDPISGHVSLFWYQQALGQGPEFLTYFQNEAQLDKSGLPSDRFFAERPEGSVSTLKIQRTQQEDSAVYLCASSPVPGQGASNEQYFGPGTRLTVT.

This clone was detected ten times or more. The read falls 3 residues short of the CDR3 end, and the missing part is taken from the germline J gene. V is TRBV18 and J is TRBJ2-1; 7 nucleotides match TRBD2. Germline V lookup: CDR1 KGHSH, CDR2 LQKENI. The CDR3 sequence is 15 residues long. With V trimmed by 6 bases and J by 5 bases, 10 bases remained unmatched. The CDR3 loop is CASSTGGTANNEQFF. CDR3 DNA, as far as it was read: TGTGCCAGCTCCACGGGGGGAACAGCAAACAATGAG.

The sample holds many counts of this clone. The read ends 3 residues early relative to the CDR3; the germline J gene fills the gap. This rearrangement joins TRBV27 to TRBJ1-2; tentatively, D is TRBD1 (5 bases). The CDR3 spans 13 residues. Between the trimmed V and J ends, which lost 2 bases and 5 bases, there was a span of 9 bases. In germline, CDR1 is MNHEY, CDR2 SMNVEV (reference sequence). The covered CDR3 bases are TGTGCCAGCAGTTTAAGGGGAGAGTATGGC. Protein: CASSLRGEYG. From start to end, the CDR3 is CASSLRGEYGYTF.

This clone was counted many times. The read terminates 3 residues ahead of where the CDR3 ends, so the germline J gene completes it. The chain uses TRBV30 and TRBJ1-1; no reliable D call. Germline CDR1 and CDR2: GTSNPN and SVGIG (reference sequence). This CDR3 is 14 amino acids long. CDR3 region: CAWSAPLGKREAFF. Partial CDR3 DNA: TGTGCCTGGAGTGCCCCCCTCGGTAAACGAGAA.

A remark on this clone: Sequencing ends 3 residues short of the CDR3 end; the germline J gene provides the rest. The chain joins TRBV2 to TRBJ1-1; unclear D gene. The germline V and J ends were trimmed by 6 bases and 4 bases, with 12 bases remaining between them. Germline V gene lookup returns CDR1 SNHLY and CDR2 FYNNEI. This CDR3 has 13 residues. The CDR3 spells CASRAEQATEAFF. CDR3 DNA, as far as it was read: TGTGCCAGCAGGGCCGAGCAGGCCACTGAA.

This clone was observed at least ten times. The CDR3 bases that were read are TGCGCCAGCAGCTTGTCTTGGTTGAGGGGGCCCGGGGAG. Its protein product is CASSLSWLRGPGE. The whole CDR3 reads CASSLSWLRGPGELFF. The V gene is TRBV5-1, the J gene TRBJ2-2; TRBD1 agrees at 7 bases. Coverage ceases 3 residues before the CDR3 finishes, and the germline J gene fills in the end. Germline CDR1 reads SGHRS; CDR2 reads YFSETQ. Trimming cost V 1 base and J 6 bases; bases outside gene matches: 9. The CDR3 runs 16 residues.

This clone was observed at least ten times. The read comes to an end 3 residues before the CDR3 does, leaving the germline J gene to fill in the end. Other DNA sequences in the same sample also yield this CDR3. The rearrangement links TRBV20-1 to TRBJ1-1, with TRBD1 identical over 9 bases. Germline-derived CDR1 and CDR2 are DFQATT and SNEGSKA (reference sequence). With 4 bases clipped from V and 5 bases from J, the junction kept 2 bases outside the gene matches. The CDR3 extends over 12 amino acids. The covered CDR3 bases are TGCAGTGCTACGGACAGGGGTACTGAA. This codes for CSATDRGTE. The CDR3, in full, reads CSATDRGTEAFF.

This clone was counted between two and nine times. The CDR3 is cut off 3 residues early in the read; its end comes from the germline J gene. The chain is built from TRBV7-7 and TRBJ2-1; D is possibly TRBD2 (5 bases). V lost 4 bases, J lost 1 base, and 11 bases lay in between. Looked up from germline, CDR1 is SSHAT and CDR2 is FNYEAQ (reference sequence). The CDR3 contains 15 residues. The CDR3 region is CASSSGRTSYNEQFF. The CDR3 bases that were read are TGTGCCAGCAGCTCCGGCCGGACTTCCTACAATGAG.